The 22 T cell receptor beta chains presented below share a single source sample, sequenced in a study of shared clonotypes between healthy human individuals. TCRdb's copy holds only in-frame clones and misses some; the assay was immunoSEQ multiplex PCR. The profile shows about 980,000 clones, 76% of them singletons. Sequenced input: memory CD4+ T cells sorted from blood. Noted subset: CD45RA-negative fraction. The receptor source for this set is a man aged 18 to 35 in good health.

The chain combines TRBV18 with TRBJ2-1, with D maybe TRBD1 (7 bases). This CDR3 is 16 amino acids long. The V end was cut by 6 bases, the J end by 0 bases, with 15 bases between. In germline, CDR1 is KGHSH, CDR2 LQKENI. In DNA, the CDR3 is TGTGCCAGCTCGCGGGACAGCCTAAGCTCCTACAATGAGCAGTTCTTC. Encoded protein: CASSRDSLSSYNEQFF. Supplemented by reference TRBV18 and TRBJ2-1, the full variable domain reads NAGVMQNPRHLVRRRGQEARLRCSPMKGHSHVYWYRQLPEEGLKFMVYLQKENIIDESGMPKERFSAEFPKEGPSILRIQQVVRGDSAAYFCASSRDSLSSYNEQFFGPGTRLTVL.

The V and J genes are TRBV19 and TRBJ2-1; TRBD1 might be the D (6 bases). CDR1 is LNHDA, CDR2 SQIVND, per germline (reference sequence). Trimming left V 4 bases short and J 4 bases short, with 17 bases between. This CDR3 spans 16 amino acids. CDR3 bases: TGTGCCAGTAGTACACTTAGACAGGCGCCGTACAATGAGCAGTTCTTC. This codes for CASSTLRQAPYNEQFF.

The genes are TRBV27 and TRBJ1-5, with 11 bases lining up with TRBD1. Trimming at V came to 8 bases and at J to 0 bases, leaving 6 bases not matched to a gene. In germline, CDR1 is MNHEY, CDR2 SMNVEV (reference sequence). CDR3 length: 16 amino acids. CDR3 region: CASRDRGLGSNQPQHF. In DNA form, the CDR3 reads TGTGCCAGCCGGGACAGGGGGTTGGGTAGCAATCAGCCCCAGCATTTT.

J is TRBJ1-2 and V is TRBV6-5; TRBD1 matches at 10 bases. The V segment lost 6 bases and the J segment 8 bases; nucleotides outside the gene matches: 9. Germline V lookup: CDR1 MNHEY, CDR2 SVGAGI. The CDR3 is 14 residues long. CDR3 amino acids: CASRAGTGEAGYTF. The DNA of the CDR3 is TGTGCCAGCAGAGCCGGGACAGGGGAAGCGGGCTACACCTTC.

The chain combines TRBV7-2 with TRBJ2-7, with a tentative D call TRBD2 (5 bases). Germline-derived CDR1 and CDR2 are SGHTA and FQGNSA. Trimming removed 5 bases from V and 6 bases from J, with 11 bases in between. The CDR3 length is 12 residues. The CDR3 DNA reads TGTGCCAGCAGCCTAGGAGGTGTCGAGCAGTACTTC. Its protein is CASSLGGVEQYF.

This chain joins TRBV4-3 and TRBJ2-6; 9 positions match TRBD1. From germline, CDR1 is LGHNA and CDR2 YSLEER. The CDR3 length is 16 residues. J lost 3 bases, V lost 4 bases, and 4 bases had no gene match. For the CDR3, the DNA is TGCGCCAGCAGCCGGGGACAGGGCGGTGGGGCCAACGTCCTGACTTTC. Its protein product is CASSRGQGGGANVLTF.

This clone was found a few times. The V call is TRBV2, the J call TRBJ2-3, with 11 bases lining up with TRBD2. This CDR3 comprises 18 residues. J lost 3 bases, V lost 2 bases, and 10 bases had no gene match. In germline, CDR1 is SNHLY, CDR2 FYNNEI. CDR3 DNA: TGTGCCAGCAGTGAAATGGGATGGGGACTAGCGGCAACAGATACGCAGTATTTT. The encoded protein is CASSEMGWGLAATDTQYF.

J is TRBJ2-5 and V is TRBV6-5, with TRBD1 matching over 9 bases. The CDR3 has 15 residues. With 0 bases clipped from V and 4 bases from J, the junction kept 3 bases outside the gene matches. CDR1 MNHEY and CDR2 SVGAGI come from the germline V gene. This CDR3 reads CASSYSGQGRETQYF. The CDR3 DNA is TGTGCCAGCAGTTACTCGGGACAGGGTAGAGAGACCCAGTACTTC.

This sequence joins TRBV4-3 and TRBJ2-1, with a weak D call TRBD2 (6 bases). V was cut by 0 bases and J by 8 bases, with 23 bases left in between. Germline V gene sequence: CDR1 LGHNA, CDR2 YSLEER. The CDR3 extends over 18 amino acids. The CDR3: CASSQDPPLAGRWDEQFF. CDR3 nucleotides: TGCGCCAGCAGCCAAGATCCCCCACTAGCCGGTCGTTGGGATGAGCAGTTCTTC.

In this sample, this clone turned up a few times. This rearrangement joins TRBV6-1 to TRBJ2-3; no firm D call. CDR3 size: 14 residues. Trimming shortened V by 4 bases and J by 3 bases, and 11 bases separated the two germline ends. Germline assignment: CDR1 MNHNS and CDR2 SASEGT. CDR3 amino acids: CASSGPLITDTQYF. The DNA of the CDR3 is TGTGCCAGCAGTGGCCCCTTAATAACAGATACGCAGTATTTT.

The chain links TRBV5-1 to TRBJ2-5, with a tentative D call TRBD1 (6 bases). V was pared by 4 bases and J by 5 bases, with 21 bases between. This CDR3 comprises 16 residues. Germline loops: CDR1 SGHRS, CDR2 YFSETQ. The chain's CDR3 is CASSPRIGRGEETQYF. CDR3 nucleotides: TGCGCCAGCAGCCCCAGAATCGGCAGGGGCGAGGAGACCCAGTACTTC.

This clone was detected a few times. The chain uses TRBV6-5 and TRBJ1-4; D remains ambiguous. Deletions cut 0 bases from V and 1 base from J, with 6 bases between. The CDR3 runs 15 residues. Germline V gene data show CDR1 as MNHEY and CDR2 as SVGAGI. The CDR3 loop is CASSYSGRTNEKLFF. In DNA form, the CDR3 reads TGTGCCAGCAGTTACTCGGGAAGAACTAATGAAAAACTGTTTTTT.

The V gene is TRBV7-9, the J gene TRBJ2-3; a possible D gene is TRBD1 (5 bases). This CDR3 region has 14 residues. V lost 2 bases, J lost 3 bases, and 9 bases lay in between. Per the germline V gene, CDR1 is SEHNR and CDR2 is FQNEAQ (reference sequence). The CDR3 spells CASSLSRATDTQYF. DNA of the CDR3: TGTGCCAGCAGCTTATCCAGGGCGACAGATACGCAGTATTTT.

The chain carries TRBV29-1 and TRBJ2-1; 14 bases fit TRBD2. V gave up 7 bases and J gave up 1 base; unmatched junction bases: 9. The CDR3 length is 17 residues. The germline V gene has CDR1 SQVTM and CDR2 ANQGSEA. Here the CDR3 DNA reads TGCAGCGCATCGGGACTAGCGGGAGAAGGGTCCTACAATGAGCAGTTCTTC. This translates into CSASGLAGEGSYNEQFF.

J is TRBJ1-2 and V is TRBV28; D gene uncertain. This CDR3 comprises 15 residues. Deletions cut 7 bases from V and 4 bases from J, with 19 bases between. Per germline, CDR1 MDHEN and CDR2 SYDVKM. The CDR3 sequence: CASTDGALGSYGYTF. CDR3 nucleotide sequence: TGTGCCAGCACGGATGGAGCGTTGGGATCCTATGGCTACACCTTC.

There are a few counts of this clone. The CDR3 reads CASSPGRVGAGGEKLFF. The CDR3 coding sequence is TGTGCCAGCAGCCCCGGTAGAGTGGGGGCCGGGGGCGAAAAACTGTTTTTT. The V and J genes are TRBV9 and TRBJ1-4, with a tentative D call TRBD1 (6 bases). The CDR3 extends over 17 amino acids. Trimming removed 4 bases from V and 8 bases from J, with 24 bases in between. Per germline, CDR1 SGDLS and CDR2 YYNGEE.

V usage is TRBV7-2 and J usage is TRBJ2-7; 9 bases are a match to TRBD1. Germline V lookup: CDR1 SGHTA, CDR2 FQGNSA. The V segment lost 6 bases and the J segment 3 bases; nucleotides outside the gene matches: 6. This CDR3 spans 14 amino acids. The CDR3 DNA sequence: TGTGCCAGCAGAGTGACAGGGGGGAGCTACGAGCAGTACTTC. Translation gives CASRVTGGSYEQYF.

The gene calls are TRBV7-2 and TRBJ2-5; 14 nucleotides line up with TRBD2. Germline values: CDR1 SGHTA, CDR2 FQGNSA. Trimming took 5 bases from V and 9 from J; bases not matched to a gene: 17. There are 18 residues in the CDR3. CDR3 sequence: CASSIRTTSGRESVAQYF. CDR3 sequence (DNA): TGTGCCAGCAGCATACGAACGACTAGCGGGAGGGAAAGTGTGGCCCAGTACTTC.

This clone has just one count. This sequence joins TRBV7-2 and TRBJ2-2, with D maybe TRBD2 (5 bases). Germline CDR1 and CDR2: SGHTA and FQGNSA. This CDR3 spans 14 amino acids. Trimming cost V 0 bases and J 4 bases, with 6 bases left between them. This CDR3 is CASSLAGSTGELFF. The CDR3 nucleotides are TGTGCCAGCAGCTTAGCGGGGAGCACCGGGGAGCTGTTTTTT.

The chain joins TRBV15 to TRBJ2-7; no clear D. Germline V lookup: CDR1 LNHNV, CDR2 YYDKDF (reference sequence). Trimming removed 0 bases from V and 2 bases from J, with 8 bases in between. This CDR3 is 14 amino acids long. As DNA, the CDR3 is TGTGCCACCAGCAGAGACAGGCAAACCTACGAGCAGTACTTC. The encoded protein is CATSRDRQTYEQYF.

This clone was seen just once. The V gene is TRBV5-6, the J gene TRBJ1-4; no clear D. V lost 4 bases and J lost 4, with 14 bases in between. The CDR3 spans 15 residues. Per germline, CDR1 SGHDT and CDR2 YYEEEE. This chain's CDR3 is CASSRRLGINEKLFF. CDR3 nucleotides: TGTGCCAGCAGCCGCAGGTTGGGAATTAATGAAAAACTGTTTTTT.

This chain uses TRBV27 with TRBJ1-6; 9 bases match TRBD1. Unmatched junction bases numbered 10, after V lost 6 bases and J lost 10 bases. Germline CDR1 and CDR2: MNHEY and SMNVEV (reference sequence). This CDR3 spans 15 amino acids. In nucleotides, the CDR3 is TGTGCCAGCAGCTGGACAGGGGCAGTAGGGTCACCCCTCCACTTT. Encoded protein: CASSWTGAVGSPLHF.